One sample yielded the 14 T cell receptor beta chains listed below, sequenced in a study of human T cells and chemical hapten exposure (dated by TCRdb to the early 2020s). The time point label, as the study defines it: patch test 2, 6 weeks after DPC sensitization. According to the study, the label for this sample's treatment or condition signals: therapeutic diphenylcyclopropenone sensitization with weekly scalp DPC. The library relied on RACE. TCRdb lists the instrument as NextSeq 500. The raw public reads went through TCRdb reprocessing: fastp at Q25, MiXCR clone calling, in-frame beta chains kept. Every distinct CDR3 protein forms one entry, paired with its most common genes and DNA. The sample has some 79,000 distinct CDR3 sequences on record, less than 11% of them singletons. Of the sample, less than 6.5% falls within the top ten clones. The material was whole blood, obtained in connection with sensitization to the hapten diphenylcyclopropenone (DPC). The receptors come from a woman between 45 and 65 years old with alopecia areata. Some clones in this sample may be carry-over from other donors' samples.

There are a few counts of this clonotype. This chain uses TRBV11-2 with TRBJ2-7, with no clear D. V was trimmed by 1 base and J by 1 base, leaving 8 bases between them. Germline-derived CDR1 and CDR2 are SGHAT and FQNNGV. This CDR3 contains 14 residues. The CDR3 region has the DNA TGTGCCAGCAGCTTAGCCCGGCCTTCCTACGAGCAGTACTTC. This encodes CASSLARPSYEQYF.

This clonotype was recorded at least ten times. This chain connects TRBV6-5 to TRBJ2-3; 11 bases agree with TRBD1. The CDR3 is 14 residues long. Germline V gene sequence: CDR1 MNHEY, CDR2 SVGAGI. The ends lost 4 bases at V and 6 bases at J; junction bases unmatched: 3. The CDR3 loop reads CASSSGQGADTQYF. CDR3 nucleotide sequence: TGTGCCAGCAGTTCAGGACAGGGGGCCGATACGCAGTATTTT.

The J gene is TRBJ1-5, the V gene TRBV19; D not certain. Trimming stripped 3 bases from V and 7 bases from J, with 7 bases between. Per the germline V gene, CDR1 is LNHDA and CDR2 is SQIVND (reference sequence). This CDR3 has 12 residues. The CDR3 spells CASSIFNQPQHF. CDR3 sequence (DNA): TGTGCCAGTAGTATTTTTAACCAGCCCCAGCATTTT. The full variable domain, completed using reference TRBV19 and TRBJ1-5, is DGGITQSPKYLFRKEGQNVTLSCEQNLNHDAMYWYRQDPGQGLRLIYYSQIVNDFQKGDIAEGYSVSREKKESFPLTVTSAQKNPTAFYLCASSIFNQPQHFGDGTRLSIL.

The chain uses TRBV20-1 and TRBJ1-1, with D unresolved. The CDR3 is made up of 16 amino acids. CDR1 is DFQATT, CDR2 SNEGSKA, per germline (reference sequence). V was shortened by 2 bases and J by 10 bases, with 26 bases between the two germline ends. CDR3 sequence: CSARFTGGETRTGAFF. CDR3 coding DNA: TGCAGTGCTAGATTCACGGGAGGCGAAACTCGAACGGGAGCTTTCTTT.

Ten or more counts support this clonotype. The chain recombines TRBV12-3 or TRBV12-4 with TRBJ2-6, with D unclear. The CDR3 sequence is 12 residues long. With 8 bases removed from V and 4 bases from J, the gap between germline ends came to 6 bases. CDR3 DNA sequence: TGTGCCAGCCCGACCGGGGCCAACGTCCTGACTTTC. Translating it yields CASPTGANVLTF.

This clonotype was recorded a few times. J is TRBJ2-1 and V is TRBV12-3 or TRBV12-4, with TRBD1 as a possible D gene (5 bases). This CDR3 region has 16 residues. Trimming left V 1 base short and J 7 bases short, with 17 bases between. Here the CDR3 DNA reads TGTGCCAGCAGTTTAGTTGTGGGGCAGGGCGTGAATGAGCAGTTCTTC. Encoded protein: CASSLVVGQGVNEQFF.

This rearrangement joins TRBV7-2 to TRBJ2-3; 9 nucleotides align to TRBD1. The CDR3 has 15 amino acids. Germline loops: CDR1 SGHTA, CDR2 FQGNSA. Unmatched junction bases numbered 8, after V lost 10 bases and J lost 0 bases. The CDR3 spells CATGQGSLSTDTQYF. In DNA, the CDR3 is TGTGCCACGGGACAGGGATCCCTGAGCACAGATACGCAGTATTTT.

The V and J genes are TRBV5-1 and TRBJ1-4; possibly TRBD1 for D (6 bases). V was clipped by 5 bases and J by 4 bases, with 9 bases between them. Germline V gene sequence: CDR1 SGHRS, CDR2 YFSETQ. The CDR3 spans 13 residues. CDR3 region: CASSKGGNEKLFF. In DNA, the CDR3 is TGCGCCAGCAGTAAGGGGGGTAATGAAAAACTGTTTTTT.

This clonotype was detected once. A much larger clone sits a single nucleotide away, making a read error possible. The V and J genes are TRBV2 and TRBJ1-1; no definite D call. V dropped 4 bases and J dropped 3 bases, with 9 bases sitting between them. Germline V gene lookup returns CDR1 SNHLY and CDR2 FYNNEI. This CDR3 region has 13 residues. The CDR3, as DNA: TGTGCCAGCAGTGTCCAGCGGGACACTGAAGCTTTCTTT. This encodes CASSVQRDTEAFF. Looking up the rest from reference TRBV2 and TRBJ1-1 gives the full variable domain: EPEVTQTPSHQVTQMGQEVILRCVPISNHLYFYWYRQILGQKVEFLVSFYNNEISEKSEIFDDQFSVERPDGSNFTLKIRSTKLEDSAMYFCASSVQRDTEAFFGQGTRLTVV.

CDR3 in DNA: TGCGCCAGCAGCCACCTTCCGGGACAGGGGGCATTAGAGCAGTTCTTC. This codes for CASSHLPGQGALEQFF. This chain links TRBV4-3 with TRBJ2-1; 12 bases are a match to TRBD1. CDR3 length equals 16 residues. V gave up 3 bases and J gave up 10 bases; unmatched junction bases: 10. The germline V gene has CDR1 LGHNA and CDR2 YSLEER.

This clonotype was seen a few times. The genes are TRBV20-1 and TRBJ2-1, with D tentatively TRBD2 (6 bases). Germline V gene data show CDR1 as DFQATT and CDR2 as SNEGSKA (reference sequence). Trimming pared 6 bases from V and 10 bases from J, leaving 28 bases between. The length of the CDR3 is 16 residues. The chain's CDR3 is CSAASPWTAAGGEQFF. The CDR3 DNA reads TGCAGTGCCGCCTCCCCCTGGACTGCCGCCGGAGGGGAGCAGTTCTTC.

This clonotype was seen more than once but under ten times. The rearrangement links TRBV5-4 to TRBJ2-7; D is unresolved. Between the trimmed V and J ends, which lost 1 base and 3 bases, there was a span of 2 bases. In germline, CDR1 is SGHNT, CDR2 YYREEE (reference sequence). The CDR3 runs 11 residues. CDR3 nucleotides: TGTGCCAGCAGCTTGTTCTACGAGCAGTACTTC. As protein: CASSLFYEQYF.

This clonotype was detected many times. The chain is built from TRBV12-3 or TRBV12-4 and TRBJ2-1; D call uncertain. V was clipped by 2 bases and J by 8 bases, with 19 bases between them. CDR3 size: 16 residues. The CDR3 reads CASSLRYLVFVDEQFF. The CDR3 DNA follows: TGTGCCAGCAGTTTACGGTATCTGGTTTTTGTCGATGAGCAGTTCTTC.

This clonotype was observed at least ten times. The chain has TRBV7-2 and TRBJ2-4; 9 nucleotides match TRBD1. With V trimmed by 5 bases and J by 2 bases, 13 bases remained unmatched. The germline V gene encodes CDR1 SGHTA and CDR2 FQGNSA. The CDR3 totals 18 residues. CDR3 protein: CASSMTGGGSGPKNIQYF. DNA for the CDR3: TGTGCCAGCAGCATGACAGGGGGAGGGTCTGGCCCCAAAAACATTCAGTACTTC.